These 29 T cell receptor beta chains share one sample of origin, sequenced in a study of cytomegalovirus exposure and HLA in healthy donors. PCR employed 60 Vbeta and 13 Jbeta primers. The method was immunoSEQ multiplex PCR; TCRdb's version includes in-frame clones alone and lacks a portion of them. The sample contains some 90,000 clones, approximately 81% of which appear only once. What was sequenced was PBMCs. These TCRs come from a woman in her thirties or forties in good health and CMV-seronegative.

This rearrangement joins TRBV7-2 to TRBJ1-5; tentative D call: TRBD1 (6 bases). The CDR3 is 16 residues long. CDR1 and CDR2 (germline): SGHTA, FQGNSA. The germline V and J ends were trimmed by 6 bases and 3 bases, with 18 bases remaining between them. CDR3 in amino acids: CASSFAIDRFNQPQHF. CDR3 coding DNA: TGTGCCAGCAGTTTTGCGATTGACAGGTTCAATCAGCCCCAGCATTTT.

CDR3 in DNA: TGTGCCAGCAGATTAGCGGGAGGCTCCTACAATGAGCAGTTCTTC. Encoded protein: CASRLAGGSYNEQFF. J is TRBJ2-1 and V is TRBV27; TRBD2 aligns across 10 bases. After removal of 6 bases from V and 0 bases from J, the junction contained 2 bases not matched to a gene. The CDR3 is made up of 15 amino acids. Germline lookup yields CDR1 MNHEY and CDR2 SMNVEV (reference sequence).

The chain recombines TRBV5-1 with TRBJ1-2, with TRBD1 as a possible D gene (5 bases). V lost 4 bases and J 7 bases, leaving 14 bases between the germline ends. The CDR3 loop spans 13 amino acids. Per the germline V gene, CDR1 is SGHRS and CDR2 is YFSETQ. The CDR3 DNA reads as TGCGCCAGCAGCCCGGACGGGGGAGCTGGCTACACCTTC. Protein: CASSPDGGAGYTF.

This clone turned up a few times. The chain uses TRBV2 and TRBJ2-7; D might be TRBD1 (6 bases). The CDR3 is 13 amino acids. The V end was cut by 6 bases, the J end by 3 bases, with 12 bases between. The germline V gene has CDR1 SNHLY and CDR2 FYNNEI. CDR3: CASRLAGDYEQYF. DNA for the CDR3: TGTGCCAGCAGACTCGCAGGGGACTACGAGCAGTACTTC.

This clone occurred once. V and J are TRBV5-1 and TRBJ2-3, with TRBD2 matching 9 bases. V lost 2 bases to trimming and J lost 3 bases; unmatched junction nucleotides: 7. Germline V gene sequence: CDR1 SGHRS, CDR2 YFSETQ. The CDR3 spans 16 residues. DNA for the CDR3: TGCGCCAGCAGCTTCAGTGGCGGGAGGGGGACAGATACGCAGTATTTT. The encoded protein is CASSFSGGRGTDTQYF.

J is TRBJ1-2 and V is TRBV27; D ambiguous. Germline-derived CDR1 and CDR2 are MNHEY and SMNVEV (reference sequence). The length of the CDR3 is 15 residues. Trimming left V 3 bases short and J 1 base short, with 12 bases between. DNA of the CDR3: TGTGCCAGCAGTTTCCTTCCGACACTTAACTATGGCTACACCTTC. Protein: CASSFLPTLNYGYTF.

This clone occurred a few times. The CDR3 loop is CASSFSSGSIWQFF. As DNA, the CDR3 is TGTGCCAGCAGCTTTTCTAGCGGGAGTATCTGGCAGTTCTTC. V is TRBV7-2 and J is TRBJ2-1, with 10 bases matching TRBD2. Germline CDR1 SGHTA, CDR2 FQGNSA. The CDR3 has 14 amino acids. V lost 3 bases and J lost 12; bases outside the gene matches: 8.

A remark on this clone: Other DNA sequences of this sample code for an identical CDR3. The CDR3 loop reads CASSYSSSYNEQFF. DNA for the CDR3: TGTGCCAGCAGTTACTCGTCTAGTTACAATGAGCAGTTCTTC. The chain links TRBV6-6 to TRBJ2-1; no reliable D call. Germline V CDR1 and CDR2: MNHNY, SVGAGI (reference sequence). The CDR3 runs 14 residues. The ends were cut back, 0 bases at V and 4 bases at J, with 7 bases in the middle.

The gene calls are TRBV5-1 and TRBJ1-2; no clear D gene. This CDR3 contains 13 residues. Trimming pared 2 bases from V and 6 bases from J, leaving 11 bases between. The germline V gene encodes CDR1 SGHRS and CDR2 YFSETQ. The CDR3: CASSLEGIDGYTF. The CDR3 region has the DNA TGCGCCAGCAGCTTAGAGGGAATCGATGGCTACACCTTC. Supplemented by reference TRBV5-1 and TRBJ1-2, the full variable domain reads KAGVTQTPRYLIKTRGQQVTLSCSPISGHRSVSWYQQTPGQGLQFLFEYFSETQRNKGNFPGRFSGRQFSNSRSEMNVSTLELGDSALYLCASSLEGIDGYTFGSGTRLTVV.

The chain carries TRBV2 and TRBJ2-7; 11 nucleotides align to TRBD2. CDR1 SNHLY and CDR2 FYNNEI come from the germline V gene. There are 14 residues in the CDR3. Trimming took 5 bases from V and 6 from J; bases not matched to a gene: 6. As DNA, the CDR3 is TGTGCCAGCAGTCTAGCGGGAGGTCGGAGCGAGCAGTACTTC. This sequence encodes CASSLAGGRSEQYF.

The J gene is TRBJ1-1, the V gene TRBV25-1; TRBD1 might be the D (6 bases). V was clipped by 3 bases and J by 11 bases, with 19 bases between them. The CDR3 is 14 residues long. Germline lookup yields CDR1 MGHDK and CDR2 SYGVNS. The CDR3 protein is CASSETAGAGNAFF. The DNA of the CDR3 is TGTGCCAGCAGTGAGACCGCGGGGGCAGGGAATGCTTTCTTT.

CDR3 residues: CASSLTSGSGDEQFF. In DNA form, the CDR3 reads TGCGCCAGCAGCTTAACTAGCGGGAGTGGTGATGAGCAGTTCTTC. V and J are TRBV5-1 and TRBJ2-1, with 11 bases that match TRBD2. V lost 2 bases, J lost 8 bases, and 6 bases stayed unmatched. Germline CDR1 and CDR2: SGHRS and YFSETQ. The length of the CDR3 is 15 residues.

The chain couples TRBV5-1 to TRBJ1-6; a weak D match, TRBD1 (6 bases). V was trimmed by 0 bases and J by 7 bases, leaving 14 bases between them. Looked up from germline, CDR1 is SGHRS and CDR2 is YFSETQ. This CDR3 is 16 amino acids long. The CDR3 sequence: CASSLGLGHPNSPLHF. The CDR3 bases are TGCGCCAGCAGCTTGGGTTTGGGACATCCCAATTCACCCCTCCACTTT.

The rearrangement joins TRBV27 to TRBJ2-6; TRBD1 matches at 9 bases. The CDR3 has 16 residues. Losses at the gene ends were 4 bases for V and 2 bases for J; bases not matched to a gene: 3. Germline assignment: CDR1 MNHEY and CDR2 SMNVEV (reference sequence). This CDR3 reads CASSSWTGAGANVLTF. The CDR3 DNA follows: TGTGCCAGCAGTTCATGGACAGGGGCTGGGGCCAACGTCCTGACTTTC. The full variable domain, in which reference TRBV27 and TRBJ2-6 provide the parts outside the CDR3, is EAQVTQNPRYLITVTGKKLTVTCSQNMNHEYMSWYRQDPGLGLRQIYYSMNVEVTDKGDVPEGYKVSRKEKRNFPLILESPSPNQTSLYFCASSSWTGAGANVLTFGAGSRLTVL.

The rearrangement links TRBV6-6 to TRBJ2-5; no clear D gene. The CDR3 sequence is 10 residues long. The germline V and J ends were trimmed by 6 bases and 9 bases, with 8 bases remaining between them. CDR1 MNHNY and CDR2 SVGAGI come from the germline V gene (reference sequence). The CDR3 sequence is CASSSSSQYF. The CDR3, as DNA: TGTGCCAGCAGCTCCAGTTCCCAGTACTTC.

CDR3 residues: CASSLGVTGVWETQYF. In nucleotides, the CDR3 is TGCGCCAGCAGCTTGGGGGTGACAGGGGTTTGGGAGACCCAGTACTTC. The genes are TRBV5-1 and TRBJ2-5; 8 nucleotides line up with TRBD1. Germline V gene data show CDR1 as SGHRS and CDR2 as YFSETQ. V was pared by 0 bases and J by 5 bases, with 9 bases of the junction left unmatched. The CDR3 consists of 16 residues.

The genes are TRBV7-6 and TRBJ2-7, with 8 bases that match TRBD1. Losses at the gene ends were 5 bases for V and 6 bases for J; bases not matched to a gene: 9. From germline, CDR1 is SGHVS and CDR2 FNYEAQ. The CDR3 extends over 14 amino acids. CDR3 DNA sequence: TGTGCCAGCAGCCCCGGGACAGGACCACGCGAGCAGTACTTC. This encodes CASSPGTGPREQYF.

The V and J genes are TRBV7-6 and TRBJ1-2; the D gene is possibly TRBD1 (5 bases). Looked up from germline, CDR1 is SGHVS and CDR2 is FNYEAQ. The CDR3 is made up of 14 amino acids. V gave up 5 bases and J gave up 2 bases, with 12 bases separating them. DNA for the CDR3: TGTGCCAGCAGCGCTCTGACAGCCAACTATGGCTACACCTTC. Residues: CASSALTANYGYTF.

This clone was picked up one time. The chain recombines TRBV5-1 with TRBJ2-1, with 12 bases lining up with TRBD2. The CDR3 totals 14 residues. The ends lost 2 bases at V and 8 bases at J; junction bases unmatched: 2. In germline, CDR1 is SGHRS, CDR2 YFSETQ. The CDR3 protein is CASSLLAGGYEQFF. CDR3 nucleotides: TGCGCCAGCAGCTTACTAGCGGGAGGCTATGAGCAGTTCTTC.

This clone appeared a few times. J is TRBJ1-1 and V is TRBV5-1; D remains ambiguous. The V and J ends lost 0 bases and 3 bases respectively, with 9 bases between them. The germline V gene has CDR1 SGHRS and CDR2 YFSETQ. CDR3 length equals 14 residues. The CDR3 loop reads CASSLVPGDTEAFF. For the CDR3, the DNA is TGCGCCAGCAGCTTGGTCCCAGGTGACACTGAAGCTTTCTTT.

The V and J genes are TRBV4-1 and TRBJ2-7, with D possibly matching TRBD2 (7 bases). The CDR3 is 16 residues long. Germline CDR1 is MGHRA and CDR2 is YSYEKL. Trimming removed 0 bases from V and 1 base from J, with 13 bases in between. The chain's CDR3 is CASSQEGGRGSYEQYF. CDR3 DNA sequence: TGCGCCAGCAGCCAAGAGGGGGGGCGCGGGTCCTACGAGCAGTACTTC.

The chain carries TRBV7-2 and TRBJ1-5, with 11 bases aligning to TRBD1. This CDR3 region has 15 residues. Germline values: CDR1 SGHTA, CDR2 FQGNSA. The V and J ends lost 1 base and 8 bases, in that order; junction bases with no gene match: 4. The CDR3 DNA reads as TGTGCCAGCAGCTTAGTGGGGACAGGGGGTAAGCCCCAGCATTTT. This translates into CASSLVGTGGKPQHF.

This rearrangement joins TRBV19 to TRBJ2-3; 10 bases align to TRBD2. After removal of 10 bases from V and 1 base from J, the junction contained 2 bases not matched to a gene. This CDR3 region has 13 residues. The germline CDR1 and CDR2 sequences are LNHDA and SQIVND (reference sequence). The CDR3 coding sequence is TGTGCCACTAGCGGGAGCGGCACAGATACGCAGTATTTT. Its translation: CATSGSGTDTQYF.

This clone was observed a few times. The chain is built from TRBV7-9 and TRBJ1-1; 8 bases are a match to TRBD1. The trim removed 5 bases at V and 0 bases at J, leaving 5 bases unmatched. Germline V CDR1 and CDR2: SEHNR, FQNEAQ (reference sequence). There are 15 residues in the CDR3. For the CDR3, the DNA is TGTGCCAGCAGCCCCAGGACAGGGCTGAACACTGAAGCTTTCTTT. Its translation: CASSPRTGLNTEAFF. The variable domain in full, completed from reference TRBV7-9 and TRBJ1-1, reads DTGVSQNPRHKITKRGQNVTFRCDPISEHNRLYWYRQTLGQGPEFLTYFQNEAQLEKSRLLSDRFSAERPKGSFSTLEIQRTEQGDSAMYLCASSPRTGLNTEAFFGQGTRLTVV.

The chain has TRBV4-2 and TRBJ2-1, with TRBD2 matching 9 bases. The CDR3 contains 15 residues. V trimming: 7 bases; J trimming: 9 bases; junction bases outside the gene matches: 13. CDR1 is LGHNA, CDR2 YNFKEQ, per germline. This chain's CDR3 is CASNSPGKAGGEQFF. The CDR3 region has the DNA TGTGCCAGCAACTCTCCAGGGAAAGCGGGAGGTGAGCAGTTCTTC.

The CDR3 nucleotides are TGTGCCAGCAGCTTTGGAGCCAGGGACACCGGGGAGCTGTTTTTT. This encodes CASSFGARDTGELFF. This rearrangement joins TRBV5-6 to TRBJ2-2; D might be TRBD1 (5 bases). Germline values: CDR1 SGHDT, CDR2 YYEEEE. The CDR3 runs to 15 residues. Trimming left V 2 bases short and J 3 bases short, with 11 bases between. The whole variable domain, remainder taken from reference TRBV5-6 and TRBJ2-2, is DAGVTQSPTHLIKTRGQQVTLRCSPKSGHDTVSWYQQALGQGPQFIFQYYEEEERQRGNFPDRFSGHQFPNYSSELNVNALLLGDSALYLCASSFGARDTGELFFGEGSRLTVL.

This clone was detected only a few times. The V gene is TRBV7-3, the J gene TRBJ1-1, with unresolved D. Trimming left V 1 base short and J 6 bases short, with 12 bases between. CDR1 is SGHTA and CDR2 is FQGTGA in the germline V gene. The CDR3 is made up of 14 amino acids. CDR3 nucleotides: TGTGCCAGCAGCTTAATCGGTCCGGGTTCTGAAGCTTTCTTT. Its translation: CASSLIGPGSEAFF.

CDR3 protein: CASSPGQPMISSGNTIYF. In DNA form, the CDR3 reads TGCGCCAGCAGCCCAGGACAGCCAATGATTTCCTCTGGAAACACCATATATTTT. The gene calls are TRBV5-1 and TRBJ1-3; D might be TRBD1 (6 bases). The length of the CDR3 is 18 residues. The V gene's germline CDR1 is SGHRS and CDR2 YFSETQ. Trimming cost V 4 bases and J 0 bases, with 20 bases left between them.

J is TRBJ1-3 and V is TRBV30; the match to TRBD1 covers 8 bases. The junction had 8 bases not matched to a gene; V was cut back by 3 bases and J by 4 bases. CDR3 length equals 15 residues. Germline V gene sequence: CDR1 GTSNPN, CDR2 SVGIG (reference sequence). Written as DNA, the CDR3 is TGTGCCTGGAGCTCTCAGGGGGCTCGCGGAAACACCATATATTTT. Its translation: CAWSSQGARGNTIYF.